This T cell receptor (beta chain) was obtained from a study of CD8+ T cells in alopecia areata. Background on the study: Scalp area affected, as a percentage, set the severity score of treated patients. Regarding the study as a whole: Expanded CD8+ clones among the top 100, and scalp clonality, were significantly decreased by tofacitinib. Resident alphabeta T cells of normal skin are also sequenced in scalp samples.

RNA, once extracted, was reverse transcribed into cDNA for use as the sequencing template. TCRdb's table, derived via immunoSEQ multiplex PCR, lists solely in-frame clones and lacks some. The sample yields about 190,000 clones, under 80% seen once. A remark on this clone: Its antigen is as yet unknown.

Treatment given: oral pan-JAK inhibitor, 5-10 mg twice daily. The sequenced sample was CD4+ T cells sorted from blood, obtained between weeks 47 and 50, from a patient treated with tofacitinib. The sequence came from a human donor with alopecia areata.

Here the CDR3 reads CAIRGADYEQYF. Here the CDR3 DNA reads TGTGCCATCAGAGGGGCCGACTACGAGCAGTACTTC. The rearrangement uses TRBV10-3 and TRBJ2-7, with D maybe TRBD1 (5 bases). The germline V and J ends were trimmed by 6 bases and 3 bases, with 9 bases remaining between them. The CDR3 has 12 residues. CDR1 ENHRY and CDR2 SYGVKD come from the germline V gene.